A single sample is the source of the 31 T cell receptor beta chains below, sequenced in a study of cytomegalovirus exposure and HLA in healthy donors. Profiled with immunoSEQ multiplex PCR; TCRdb holds only in-frame clones, not every one. This sample has tens of thousands of clones, with 80% to 95% found just once. Sequenced: PBMCs. The receptors shown here come from a woman aged 18-35 years in good health and CMV-seronegative.

V gene TRBV5-1 combines with J gene TRBJ2-5; 7 nucleotides line up with TRBD1. Looked up from germline, CDR1 is SGHRS and CDR2 is YFSETQ. This CDR3 is built from 15 residues. The junction had 8 bases not matched to a gene; V was cut back by 2 bases and J by 4 bases. CDR3 in DNA: TGCGCCAGCAGCTTCAGGGGGTTCGGAGGAGAGACCCAGTACTTC. This codes for CASSFRGFGGETQYF.

This chain connects TRBV25-1 to TRBJ1-1; D possibly corresponds to TRBD1 (5 bases). V lost 4 bases and J lost 3, with 15 bases in between. The length of the CDR3 is 15 residues. Germline-derived CDR1 and CDR2 are MGHDK and SYGVNS. In DNA, the CDR3 is TGTGCCAGCAGTGTAGCAGGGACGGGGGACACTGAAGCTTTCTTT. It yields the protein CASSVAGTGDTEAFF.

The V gene is TRBV11-2, the J gene TRBJ1-3; D remains unclear. Trimming removed 2 bases at V and 2 bases at J, with 13 bases between. Per germline, CDR1 SGHAT and CDR2 FQNNGV. The CDR3 spans 16 residues. Written as DNA, the CDR3 is TGTGCCAGCAGCTTACTGCGCGGGGATACTGGAAACACCATATATTTT. As protein: CASSLLRGDTGNTIYF.

Note on this clone: One end of the junction fails to match germline, which may point to a read error. The gene calls are TRBV4-3 and TRBJ2-2, with D unclear. This CDR3 has 16 amino acids. Germline CDR1 LGHNA, CDR2 YSLEER. The CDR3 region is CASTQQTHANTGELFF. The DNA of the CDR3 is TGCGCCAGCACCCAACAGACACACGCGAACACCGGGGAGCTGTTTTTT.

This chain uses TRBV11-2 with TRBJ1-2; possibly TRBD1 for D (6 bases). Trimming removed 5 bases from V and 0 bases from J, with 13 bases in between. The CDR3 length is 15 residues. Germline CDR1 is SGHAT and CDR2 is FQNNGV. This CDR3 is CASSPREGANYGYTF. In DNA, the CDR3 is TGTGCCAGCAGCCCCCGTGAGGGGGCTAACTATGGCTACACCTTC.

The V gene is TRBV9, the J gene TRBJ2-2, with TRBD1 matching over 10 bases. Germline values: CDR1 SGDLS, CDR2 YYNGEE. V shed 3 bases, J shed 4 bases, and the junction held 9 bases outside the gene matches. The CDR3 is 17 residues long. The CDR3 loop reads CASSARGRDRGTGELFF. CDR3 sequence (DNA): TGTGCCAGCAGCGCGAGAGGTCGGGACAGGGGCACCGGGGAGCTGTTTTTT.

The J gene is TRBJ1-1, the V gene TRBV7-2; no reliable D call. The CDR3 length is 11 residues. V was shortened by 7 bases and J by 3 bases, with 6 bases between the two germline ends. Germline CDR1 SGHTA, CDR2 FQGNSA. Written as DNA, the CDR3 is TGTGCCAGCAAGAGGGACACTGAAGCTTTCTTT. This codes for CASKRDTEAFF. Full variable domain (rest looked up from reference TRBV7-2 and TRBJ1-1): GAGVSQSPSNKVTEKGKDVELRCDPISGHTALYWYRQSLGQGLEFLIYFQGNSAPDKSGLPSDRFSAERTGGSVSTLTIQRTQQEDSAVYLCASKRDTEAFFGQGTRLTVV.

This chain uses TRBV27 with TRBJ1-2, with 7 bases matching TRBD1. This CDR3 has 15 residues. Germline V CDR1 and CDR2: MNHEY, SMNVEV (reference sequence). With 5 bases clipped from V and 6 bases from J, the junction kept 12 bases outside the gene matches. CDR3 coding DNA: TGTGCCAGCAGTGATACACGACAGGGACGAAATGGCTACACCTTC. Protein product: CASSDTRQGRNGYTF.

This chain connects TRBV7-2 to TRBJ2-2, with 9 nucleotides matching TRBD2. The ends lost 5 bases at V and 8 bases at J; junction bases unmatched: 12. Germline V gene sequence: CDR1 SGHTA, CDR2 FQGNSA. The CDR3 runs to 16 residues. The DNA for the CDR3 is TGTGCCAGCAGCCCCGTGGAGCGGGGGGCAGCTGGGGAGCTGTTTTTT. Amino acid sequence: CASSPVERGAAGELFF.

The chain joins TRBV6-4 to TRBJ2-1, with 9 bases fitting TRBD2. The CDR3 has 15 residues. Germline V lookup: CDR1 MRHNA, CDR2 SNTAGT. Trimming cost V 2 bases and J 9 bases; bases outside gene matches: 8. The CDR3 DNA is TGTGCCAGCAGTGACAGGAGCGGGGGGTCAGGTGAGCAGTTCTTC. Translated: CASSDRSGGSGEQFF.

The chain combines TRBV6-1 with TRBJ1-6; 8 nucleotides align to TRBD1. The germline V gene has CDR1 MNHNS and CDR2 SASEGT. Germline trimming cut 2 bases from V and 10 bases from J; bases unmatched to any gene: 10. The CDR3 contains 16 residues. The CDR3 spells CASSETPGQETSPLHF. In DNA, the CDR3 is TGTGCCAGCAGTGAAACTCCGGGACAGGAGACGTCACCCCTCCACTTT.

The V and J genes are TRBV2 and TRBJ2-7; TRBD1 matches 8 bases. J was trimmed by 1 base and V by 4 bases; bases with no gene match: 3. CDR1 is SNHLY, CDR2 FYNNEI, per germline. The CDR3 is 14 amino acids. This chain's CDR3 is CASSGQGRSYEQYF. CDR3 DNA sequence: TGTGCCAGCAGTGGACAGGGGAGGTCCTACGAGCAGTACTTC.

The genes are TRBV5-8 and TRBJ2-7; possibly TRBD1 for D (6 bases). There are 13 residues in the CDR3. The germline CDR1 and CDR2 sequences are SGHTS and YDEGEE. Trimming left V 6 bases short and J 0 bases short, with 10 bases between. CDR3 sequence: CASIMDSSYEQYF. The CDR3 DNA is TGTGCCAGCATTATGGACAGCTCCTACGAGCAGTACTTC.

The rearrangement links TRBV18 to TRBJ1-2, with D possibly TRBD1 on 6 matching bases. Germline V gene lookup returns CDR1 KGHSH and CDR2 LQKENI. V was pared by 0 bases and J by 4 bases, with 15 bases between. The CDR3 runs 16 residues. CDR3 sequence reads: CASSPPVVQGLYGYTF. CDR3 coding DNA: TGTGCCAGCTCACCACCGGTTGTACAGGGCCTCTATGGCTACACCTTC.

Here the CDR3 DNA reads TGTGCCAGCAGCCCGCGATCCGAACTAGCGGGGGTCAATGAGCAGTTCTTC. Protein: CASSPRSELAGVNEQFF. This chain links TRBV7-3 with TRBJ2-1; TRBD2 aligns across 11 bases. The ends lost 5 bases at V and 6 bases at J; junction bases unmatched: 12. Germline CDR1 is SGHTA and CDR2 is FQGTGA. This CDR3 region has 17 residues.

The CDR3 nucleotides read TGTGCCAGCAGCATCCCCCGGACGTCGGACAGGCCGGAGGACTACGAGCAGTACGTC. Its protein is CASSIPRTSDRPEDYEQYV. The J gene is TRBJ2-7, the V gene TRBV7-9, with 7 positions matching TRBD1. Germline values: CDR1 SEHNR, CDR2 FQNEAQ (reference sequence). The J segment lost 3 bases and the V segment lost 5 bases, leaving 22 bases of the junction unmatched. The CDR3 is made up of 19 amino acids.

The chain couples TRBV7-8 to TRBJ1-1; D is uncertain. V lost 0 bases, J lost 14 bases, and 13 bases lay in between. The CDR3 totals 12 residues. In germline, CDR1 is SGHVS, CDR2 FQNEAQ. CDR3 in amino acids: CASSLARSPKFF. In DNA, the CDR3 is TGTGCCAGCAGCTTAGCGAGGAGTCCGAAATTCTTT.

This chain connects TRBV5-1 to TRBJ2-7, with D tentatively TRBD1 (5 bases). This CDR3 has 16 residues. V dropped 4 bases and J dropped 2 bases, with 19 bases sitting between them. Germline CDR1 is SGHRS and CDR2 is YFSETQ. This CDR3 reads CASSPTGRKGTYEQYF. The CDR3, as DNA: TGCGCCAGCAGCCCCACAGGAAGGAAAGGAACCTACGAGCAGTACTTC.

The chain is built from TRBV19 and TRBJ2-2, with D perhaps matching TRBD1 (5 bases). The CDR3 has 15 residues. V was trimmed by 1 base and J by 4 bases, leaving 10 bases between them. Germline V gives CDR1 LNHDA, CDR2 SQIVND (reference sequence). CDR3 in amino acids: CASSIGGRVTGELFF. The CDR3 bases are TGTGCCAGTAGTATAGGAGGCAGGGTCACCGGGGAGCTGTTTTTT. The variable domain in full, completed from reference TRBV19 and TRBJ2-2, reads DGGITQSPKYLFRKEGQNVTLSCEQNLNHDAMYWYRQDPGQGLRLIYYSQIVNDFQKGDIAEGYSVSREKKESFPLTVTSAQKNPTAFYLCASSIGGRVTGELFFGEGSRLTVL.

This chain connects TRBV30 to TRBJ2-5, with 10 bases fitting TRBD2. V was clipped by 2 bases and J by 5 bases; unmatched bases: 5. The germline CDR1 and CDR2 sequences are GTSNPN and SVGIG (reference sequence). This CDR3 is 14 amino acids long. The CDR3 protein is CAWSLGLARETQYF. The CDR3 DNA follows: TGTGCCTGGAGTTTGGGACTAGCGAGGGAGACCCAGTACTTC.

This chain connects TRBV29-1 to TRBJ1-1; 10 nucleotides match TRBD1. V shed 6 bases and J 4 bases; nucleotides not matched to a gene: 5. The CDR3 contains 13 residues. Germline CDR1 reads SQVTM; CDR2 reads ANQGSEA. CDR3 sequence: CSVPDRGGTEAFF. CDR3 nucleotides: TGCAGCGTACCGGACAGGGGGGGCACTGAAGCTTTCTTT.

In nucleotides, the CDR3 is TGTGCCAGCAGCTTGGCGGCAGGGGGCCACGGTAGCTATGGCTACACCTTC. Translating gives CASSLAAGGHGSYGYTF. The rearrangement uses TRBV5-4 and TRBJ1-2, with 8 nucleotides matching TRBD1. Germline loops: CDR1 SGHNT, CDR2 YYREEE (reference sequence). CDR3 length equals 17 residues. V was pared by 0 bases and J by 4 bases, with 11 bases of the junction left unmatched.

This chain joins TRBV19 and TRBJ2-1; 12 nucleotides agree with TRBD2. CDR1 is LNHDA and CDR2 is SQIVND in the germline V gene (reference sequence). V was clipped by 1 base and J by 0 bases; unmatched bases: 7. CDR3 length: 19 amino acids. The CDR3 loop reads CASSIAPGLAGSSYNEQFF. In DNA, the CDR3 is TGTGCCAGTAGTATAGCCCCCGGACTAGCGGGGAGCTCCTACAATGAGCAGTTCTTC.

V and J are TRBV6-4 and TRBJ2-3; TRBD2 agrees at 10 bases. Germline V gene data show CDR1 as MRHNA and CDR2 as SNTAGT. V gave up 2 bases and J gave up 1 base; unmatched junction bases: 0. The CDR3 has 15 residues. CDR3 protein: CASSDSGGGTDTQYF. The CDR3 bases are TGTGCCAGCAGTGACAGCGGGGGGGGCACAGATACGCAGTATTTT.

This chain links TRBV6-6 with TRBJ1-3; D is undetermined. CDR3 size: 12 residues. Germline loops: CDR1 MNHNY, CDR2 SVGAGI (reference sequence). Trimming shortened V by 8 bases and J by 10 bases, and 15 bases separated the two germline ends. In nucleotides, the CDR3 is TGTGCCAGCGGAGACCCACTCAAAACCATATATTTT. It specifies CASGDPLKTIYF.

The chain carries TRBV12-5 and TRBJ2-2; tentatively, D is TRBD2 (6 bases). Germline CDR1 reads LGHNT; CDR2 reads FRNRAP. V was cut by 2 bases and J by 7 bases, with 17 bases left in between. The CDR3 has 16 residues. This CDR3 reads CASGLILAEVGGELFF. CDR3 in DNA: TGTGCTAGTGGTTTGATACTAGCTGAGGTAGGCGGGGAGCTGTTTTTT.

The chain recombines TRBV19 with TRBJ1-5, with D possibly matching TRBD1 (6 bases). V was cut by 2 bases and J by 1 base, with 15 bases left in between. CDR1 and CDR2 from the germline V gene are LNHDA and SQIVND (reference sequence). This CDR3 is built from 17 residues. In DNA, the CDR3 is TGTGCCAGTAGTATATCCACAGGGACCCTAAGCAATCAGCCCCAGCATTTT. It is translated as CASSISTGTLSNQPQHF.

This clone showed up just once. The chain combines TRBV7-2 with TRBJ2-7; D not certain. The CDR3 extends over 13 amino acids. The V gene's germline CDR1 is SGHTA and CDR2 FQGNSA. Trimming shortened V by 6 bases and J by 0 bases, and 9 bases separated the two germline ends. This CDR3 reads CASRPPISYEQYF. The CDR3 DNA sequence: TGTGCCAGCAGGCCCCCTATCTCCTACGAGCAGTACTTC. The complete variable domain, with remaining parts taken from reference TRBV7-2 and TRBJ2-7, reads GAGVSQSPSNKVTEKGKDVELRCDPISGHTALYWYRQSLGQGLEFLIYFQGNSAPDKSGLPSDRFSAERTGGSVSTLTIQRTQQEDSAVYLCASRPPISYEQYFGPGTRLTVT.

This rearrangement joins TRBV5-5 to TRBJ2-7; TRBD2 matches 9 bases. CDR1 is SGHKS and CDR2 is YYEKEE in the germline V gene (reference sequence). The CDR3 consists of 14 residues. After removal of 3 bases from V and 5 bases from J, the junction contained 6 bases not matched to a gene. CDR3 region: CASSSTGTSNEQYF. As DNA, the CDR3 is TGTGCCAGCAGCTCCACCGGGACTAGCAACGAGCAGTACTTC. The full variable domain, rest sourced from reference TRBV5-5 and TRBJ2-7, is DAGVTQSPTHLIKTRGQQVTLRCSPISGHKSVSWYQQVLGQGPQFIFQYYEKEERGRGNFPDRFSARQFPNYSSELNVNALLLGDSALYLCASSSTGTSNEQYFGPGTRLTVT.

J is TRBJ2-1 and V is TRBV15; TRBD1 matches 8 bases. The CDR3 contains 15 residues. Trimming took 4 bases from V and 3 from J; bases not matched to a gene: 5. The germline gives CDR1 LNHNV, CDR2 YYDKDF (reference sequence). The CDR3: CATSNRQGIYNEQFF. The CDR3 nucleotides are TGTGCCACCAGCAACCGACAGGGGATCTACAATGAGCAGTTCTTC.

V gene TRBV19 combines with J gene TRBJ1-5; a weak D match, TRBD1 (5 bases). Germline values: CDR1 LNHDA, CDR2 SQIVND (reference sequence). V lost 7 bases to trimming and J lost 0 bases, with 10 bases between them. The CDR3 runs 14 residues. The CDR3: CASKTATSNQPQHF. CDR3 bases: TGTGCCAGTAAGACAGCCACTAGCAATCAGCCCCAGCATTTT.